The 9 T cell receptor beta chains below all came from one sample that was sequenced in a study of human T cells and chemical hapten exposure. Time point in this sample: patch test 1, 2 weeks after DPC sensitization. The treatment denotes: therapeutic diphenylcyclopropenone sensitization with weekly scalp DPC. TCRdb re-derived calls from the RACE reads in MiXCR, one entry per CDR3 protein. The sample shows over 65,000 distinct CDR3 sequences, approximately 11% of them seen only once. This specimen was whole blood, taken in connection with sensitization to the hapten diphenylcyclopropenone (DPC). These receptor sequences come from a woman between 45 and 60 years old with alopecia areata. Some clones in this sample may be carry-over from other donors' samples.

This clonotype was counted between two and nine times. The chain uses TRBV7-3 and TRBJ1-1, with 11 bases that match TRBD1. Germline values: CDR1 SGHTA, CDR2 FQGTGA. J gave up 4 bases and V 5 bases, and 3 bases lay outside the gene matches. This CDR3 region has 14 residues. The CDR3 is CASSTGTGGTEAFF. The CDR3 bases are TGTGCCAGCAGCACAGGGACAGGGGGCACTGAAGCTTTCTTT.

Ten or more counts support this clonotype. The V and J genes are TRBV20-1 and TRBJ2-1; 12 bases fit TRBD2. There are 16 residues in the CDR3. V was clipped by 1 base and J by 6 bases; unmatched bases: 7. Germline assignment: CDR1 DFQATT and CDR2 SNEGSKA (reference sequence). DNA of the CDR3: TGCAGTGCTAGAGTCCGACTAGCGGGGGTTGTCAATGAGCAGTTCTTC. Amino acid sequence: CSARVRLAGVVNEQFF.

V is TRBV7-9 and J is TRBJ2-5; 7 nucleotides line up with TRBD2. CDR3 size: 13 residues. Germline CDR1 reads SEHNR; CDR2 reads FQNEAQ (reference sequence). With 7 bases clipped from V and 7 bases from J, the junction kept 9 bases outside the gene matches. The CDR3 DNA sequence: TGTGCCAGCATGGAGCGGGGTATCGGGACCCAGTACTTC. It encodes CASMERGIGTQYF.

This clonotype was observed at least ten times. Mismatch with germline at one junction end may stem from a read error. This sequence joins TRBV7-2 and TRBJ1-6; the D gene is possibly TRBD1 (5 bases). The CDR3 runs to 14 residues. CDR1 SGHTA and CDR2 FQGNSA come from the germline V gene. The CDR3 DNA reads as TGTGCCAGCAGAAGCGGGACCCCTATTTCAACCCTCCACTTT. Translation gives CASRSGTPISTLHF. The entire variable domain, with the rest obtained from reference TRBV7-2 and TRBJ1-6, is as follows: GAGVSQSPSNKVTEKGKDVELRCDPISGHTALYWYRQSLGQGLEFLIYFQGNSAPDKSGLPSDRFSAERTGGSVSTLTIQRTQQEDSAVYLCASRSGTPISTLHFGNGTRLTVT.

The V call is TRBV30, the J call TRBJ2-3, with 8 bases identical to TRBD2. From germline, CDR1 is GTSNPN and CDR2 SVGIG (reference sequence). The CDR3 has 12 residues. Trimming cost V 4 bases and J 9 bases; bases outside gene matches: 6. As DNA, the CDR3 is TGTGCCTGGACCAATGGCGGGGGGACGCAGTATTTT. It encodes CAWTNGGGTQYF. The full variable domain, with the rest looked up from reference TRBV30 and TRBJ2-3, is SQTIHQWPATLVQPVGSPLSLECTVEGTSNPNLYWYRQAAGRGLQLLFYSVGIGQISSEVPQNLSASRPQDRQFILSSKKLLLSDSGFYLCAWTNGGGTQYFGPGTRLTVL.

The genes are TRBV7-9 and TRBJ2-2, with D possibly being TRBD1 (5 bases). CDR1 and CDR2 (germline): SEHNR, FQNEAQ (reference sequence). The CDR3 is 15 residues long. Trimming shortened V by 0 bases and J by 4 bases, and 9 bases separated the two germline ends. The CDR3 bases are TGTGCCAGCAGCTTAGCCAATGGGGCCACCGGGGAGCTGTTTTTT. Translated: CASSLANGATGELFF. Full variable domain (missing parts from reference TRBV7-9 and TRBJ2-2): DTGVSQNPRHKITKRGQNVTFRCDPISEHNRLYWYRQTLGQGPEFLTYFQNEAQLEKSRLLSDRFSAERPKGSFSTLEIQRTEQGDSAMYLCASSLANGATGELFFGEGSRLTVL.

The rearrangement links TRBV6-6 to TRBJ2-5; 8 positions agree with TRBD1. The CDR3 spans 16 residues. Germline values: CDR1 MNHNY, CDR2 SVGAGI (reference sequence). J gave up 3 bases and V 5 bases, and 11 bases lay outside the gene matches. CDR3 coding DNA: TGTGCCAGCAGTAGCCACTTTCGGACAGGGAAAGAGACCCAGTACTTC. Its translation is CASSSHFRTGKETQYF.

This clonotype was picked up a small number of times. The gene calls are TRBV9 and TRBJ2-5; tentatively, D is TRBD2 (6 bases). Germline V lookup: CDR1 SGDLS, CDR2 YYNGEE. V lost 3 bases, J lost 5 bases, and 17 bases lay in between. This CDR3 has 15 residues. The CDR3 loop reads CASSGDPAGRETQYF. CDR3 sequence (DNA): TGTGCCAGCAGCGGTGATCCCGCGGGGAGGGAGACCCAGTACTTC.

This clonotype was detected ten times or more. The V and J genes are TRBV7-2 and TRBJ2-4, with D unclear. CDR1 and CDR2 (germline): SGHTA, FQGNSA. Trimming took off 4 bases at V and 5 bases at J, with 3 bases between the two ends. This CDR3 has 11 amino acids. CDR3: CASSYQNIQYF. As DNA, the CDR3 is TGTGCCAGCAGCTACCAAAACATTCAGTACTTC.